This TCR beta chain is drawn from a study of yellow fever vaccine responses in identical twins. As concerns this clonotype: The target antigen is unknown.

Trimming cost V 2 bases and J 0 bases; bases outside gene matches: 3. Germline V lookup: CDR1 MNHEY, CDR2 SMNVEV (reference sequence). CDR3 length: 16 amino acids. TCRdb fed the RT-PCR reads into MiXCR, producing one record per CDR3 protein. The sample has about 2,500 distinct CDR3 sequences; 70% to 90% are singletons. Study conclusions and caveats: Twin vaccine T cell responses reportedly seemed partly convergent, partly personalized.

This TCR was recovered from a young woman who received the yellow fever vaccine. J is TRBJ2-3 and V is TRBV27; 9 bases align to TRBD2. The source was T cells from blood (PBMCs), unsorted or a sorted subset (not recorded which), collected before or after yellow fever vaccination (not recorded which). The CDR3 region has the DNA TGTGCCAGCAGTTTAGGGACTAGCCGGAGCACAGATACGCAGTATTTT. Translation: CASSLGTSRSTDTQYF.